This TCR beta chain is drawn from a study of T cell repertoires in ileal Crohn's disease. Points from the study as a whole: Mucosal expansions were suggested to be mainly CD8 T cells. Clonal expansions were more frequent in active smokers than non-smokers at surgery.

The J segment lost 2 bases and the V segment lost 1 base, leaving 8 bases of the junction unmatched. From germline, CDR1 is MGHRA and CDR2 YSYEKL. The CDR3 runs to 16 residues. Included were adult ileal or ileocolonic Crohn's patients indicated for ileocolonic resection. Clones were read by immunoSEQ multiplex PCR, and TCRdb kept only the in-frame ones, dropping some. The sample comprises 1,400 or so clones, 82% of which are singletons, and roughly an eighth rests with the top ten. For this clone: No antigen is known for it.

J is TRBJ2-7 and V is TRBV4-1; TRBD1 agrees at 7 bases. Source material: ileal tissue. The origin of this receptor is an adult with Crohn's disease. The CDR3 here is CASSQARSQGTYEQYF. The CDR3 region has the DNA TGCGCCAGCAGCCAAGCGCGATCACAGGGGACCTACGAGCAGTACTTC.